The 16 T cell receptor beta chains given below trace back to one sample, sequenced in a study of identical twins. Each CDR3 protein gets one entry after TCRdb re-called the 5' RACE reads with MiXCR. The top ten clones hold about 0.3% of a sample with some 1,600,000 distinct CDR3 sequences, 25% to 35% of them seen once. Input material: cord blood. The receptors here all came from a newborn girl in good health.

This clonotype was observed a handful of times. The CDR3 loop reads CSALDGNSPLHF. The CDR3 bases are TGCAGTGCTCTGGACGGCAATTCACCCCTCCACTTT. The chain combines TRBV20-1 with TRBJ1-6; D is uncertain. V was pared by 5 bases and J by 7 bases, with 9 bases between. This CDR3 spans 12 amino acids. CDR1 DFQATT and CDR2 SNEGSKA come from the germline V gene (reference sequence).

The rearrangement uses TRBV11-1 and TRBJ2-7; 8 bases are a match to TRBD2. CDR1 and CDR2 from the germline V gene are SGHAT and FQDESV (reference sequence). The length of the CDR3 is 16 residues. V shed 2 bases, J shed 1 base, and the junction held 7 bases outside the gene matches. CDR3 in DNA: TGTGCCAGCAGCTTACAACTAGCGGACTTTTCCTACGAGCAGTACTTC. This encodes CASSLQLADFSYEQYF. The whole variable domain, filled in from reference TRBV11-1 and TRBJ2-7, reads EAEVAQSPRYKITEKSQAVAFWCDPISGHATLYWYRQILGQGPELLVQFQDESVVDDSQLPKDRFSAERLKGVDSTLKIQPAELGDSAMYLCASSLQLADFSYEQYFGPGTRLTVT.

The CDR3: CSVEDRGYNSPLHF. CDR3 nucleotide sequence: TGCAGCGTTGAGGACAGGGGATATAATTCACCCCTCCACTTT. The chain uses TRBV29-1 and TRBJ1-6; 9 bases line up with TRBD1. Losses at the gene ends were 3 bases for V and 4 bases for J; bases not matched to a gene: 1. The CDR3 sequence is 14 residues long. The germline CDR1 and CDR2 sequences are SQVTM and ANQGSEA.

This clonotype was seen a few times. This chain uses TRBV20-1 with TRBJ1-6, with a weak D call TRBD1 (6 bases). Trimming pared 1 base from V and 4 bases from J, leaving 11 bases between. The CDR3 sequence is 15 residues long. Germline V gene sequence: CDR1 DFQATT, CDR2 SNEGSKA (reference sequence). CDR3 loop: CSARAKGVYNSPLHF. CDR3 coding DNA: TGCAGTGCTAGAGCCAAGGGGGTATATAATTCACCCCTCCACTTT.

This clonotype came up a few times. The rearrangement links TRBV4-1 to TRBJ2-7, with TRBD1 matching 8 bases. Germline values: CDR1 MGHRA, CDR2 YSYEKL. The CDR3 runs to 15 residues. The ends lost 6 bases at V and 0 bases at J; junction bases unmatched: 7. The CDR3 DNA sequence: TGCGCCAGCAGACCGCAGGGGGCAAACTCCTACGAGCAGTACTTC. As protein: CASRPQGANSYEQYF.

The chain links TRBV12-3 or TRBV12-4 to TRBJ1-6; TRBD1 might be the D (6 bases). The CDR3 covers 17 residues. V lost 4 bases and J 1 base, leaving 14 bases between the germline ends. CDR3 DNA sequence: TGTGCCAGCAGTTCGACAGGTCCCGGGTCCTATAATTCACCCCTCCACTTT. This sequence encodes CASSSTGPGSYNSPLHF.

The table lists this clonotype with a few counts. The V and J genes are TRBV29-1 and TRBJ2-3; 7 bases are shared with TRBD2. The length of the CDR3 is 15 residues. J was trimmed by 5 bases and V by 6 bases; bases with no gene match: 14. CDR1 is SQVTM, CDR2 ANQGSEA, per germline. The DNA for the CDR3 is TGCAGCGTCCTCGGACTAGTGGGAGAAATAGATACGCAGTATTTT. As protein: CSVLGLVGEIDTQYF.

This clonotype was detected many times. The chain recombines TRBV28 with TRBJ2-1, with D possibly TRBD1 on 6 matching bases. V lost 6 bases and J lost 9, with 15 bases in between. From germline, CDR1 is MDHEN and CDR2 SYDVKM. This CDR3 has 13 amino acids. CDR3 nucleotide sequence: TGTGCCAGCAGCATCCTAATACAGGGTGAGCAGTTCTTC. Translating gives CASSILIQGEQFF.

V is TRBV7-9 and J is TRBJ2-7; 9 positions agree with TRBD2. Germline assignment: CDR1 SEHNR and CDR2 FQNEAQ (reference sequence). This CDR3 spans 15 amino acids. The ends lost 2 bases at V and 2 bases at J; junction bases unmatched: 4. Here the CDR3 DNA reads TGTGCCAGCAGCTTAAAGCCTAGCGGGGCCTACGAGCAGTACTTC. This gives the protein CASSLKPSGAYEQYF.

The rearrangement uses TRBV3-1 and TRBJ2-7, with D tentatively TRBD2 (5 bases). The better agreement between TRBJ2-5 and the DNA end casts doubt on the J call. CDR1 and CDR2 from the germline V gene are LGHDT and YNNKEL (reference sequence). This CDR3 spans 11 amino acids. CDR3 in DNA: TGTGCCAGCAGCCGTCGGGGGACCCAGTACTTC. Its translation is CASSRRGTQYF.

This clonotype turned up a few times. The CDR3 nucleotides are TGTGCCAGCAGTGTGCCGGGCACCTACAATGAGCAGTTCTTC. It yields the protein CASSVPGTYNEQFF. The rearrangement links TRBV25-1 to TRBJ2-1; unclear D gene. CDR1 MGHDK and CDR2 SYGVNS come from the germline V gene. The ends were cut back, 4 bases at V and 2 bases at J, with 9 bases in the middle. This CDR3 contains 14 residues.

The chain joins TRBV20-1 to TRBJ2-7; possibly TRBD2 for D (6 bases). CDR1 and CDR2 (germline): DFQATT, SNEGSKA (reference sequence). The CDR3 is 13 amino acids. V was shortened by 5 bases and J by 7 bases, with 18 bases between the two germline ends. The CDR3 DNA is TGCAGTGCTCGAAGCCCCATAGCGGATGAGCAGTACTTC. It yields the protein CSARSPIADEQYF.

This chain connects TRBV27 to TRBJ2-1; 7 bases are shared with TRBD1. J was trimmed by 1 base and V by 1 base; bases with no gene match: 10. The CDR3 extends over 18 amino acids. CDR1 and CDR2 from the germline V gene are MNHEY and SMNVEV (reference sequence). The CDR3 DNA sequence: TGTGCCAGCAGTTTATACCCCCCAGGGGGTGGGTCCTACAATGAGCAGTTCTTC. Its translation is CASSLYPPGGGSYNEQFF.

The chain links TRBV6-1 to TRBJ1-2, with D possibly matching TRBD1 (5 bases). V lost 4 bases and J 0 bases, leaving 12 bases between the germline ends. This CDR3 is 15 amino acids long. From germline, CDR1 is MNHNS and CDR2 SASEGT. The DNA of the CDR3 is TGTGCCAGCAGTGGGGGCAGTCTACCTAACTATGGCTACACCTTC. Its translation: CASSGGSLPNYGYTF.

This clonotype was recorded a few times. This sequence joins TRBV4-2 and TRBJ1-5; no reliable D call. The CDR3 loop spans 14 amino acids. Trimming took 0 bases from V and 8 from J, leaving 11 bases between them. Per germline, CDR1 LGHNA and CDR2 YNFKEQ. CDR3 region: CASSQDQEIKPQHF. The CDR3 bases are TGTGCCAGCAGCCAAGATCAGGAAATCAAGCCCCAGCATTTT.

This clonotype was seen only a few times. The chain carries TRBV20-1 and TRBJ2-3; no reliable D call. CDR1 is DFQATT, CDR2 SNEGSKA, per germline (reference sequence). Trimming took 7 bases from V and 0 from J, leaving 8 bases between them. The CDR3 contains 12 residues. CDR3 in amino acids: CSGSRSTDTQYF. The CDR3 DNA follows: TGCAGTGGTAGCCGAAGCACAGATACGCAGTATTTT.